This entry describes one T cell receptor beta chain. The sample originates from a study of cytomegalovirus exposure and HLA in healthy donors. V lost 1 base, J lost 4 bases, and 11 bases lay in between. The length of the CDR3 is 15 residues. CDR1 and CDR2 (germline): SGHTA, FQGTGA. The PCR had 60 Vbeta and 13 Jbeta primers. Repertoires were generated with immunoSEQ multiplex PCR, while TCRdb's copy carries only in-frame clones and drops some. The sample holds 90,000 or so clones, 70% seen once. The sample taken for sequencing was PBMCs. The chain has TRBV7-3 and TRBJ2-1; D uncertain. This sequence originates from a woman aged 45-65 years in good health and CMV-seropositive. This CDR3 reads CASSLSAEPYNEQFF. The CDR3 region has the DNA TGTGCCAGCAGCTTAAGCGCGGAGCCTTACAATGAGCAGTTCTTC.